These T cell receptor beta chains were read from a single sample in a study of long-term antiretroviral therapy in people with HIV. The method was immunoSEQ multiplex PCR; TCRdb's version includes in-frame clones alone and lacks a portion of them. The table lists under 30,000 clones, under 90% of them singletons. The sample here was unsorted PBMCs, taken at the start of antiretroviral therapy, before treatment. These receptor sequences come from a woman aged 18-29 years with HIV. Each CDR3 is given with its conserved first and last residue. A D gene is named only where the DNA matches it firmly. Part of the rows lack a size; the others show once, few, many or a class for expanded clones.

clone_size,d_call,v_call,j_call,cdr3_aa,cdr3_nt
-,-,TRBV6-6,TRBJ1-1,CASRPGGTTTPEAFF,TGTGCCAGCAGGCCGGGGGGGACTACAACCCCTGAAGCTTTCTTT
-,-,TRBV11-2,TRBJ1-3,CASSLAVSIYF,TGTGCCAGCAGCTTAGCCGTGTCCATATATTTT
-,-,TRBV9,TRBJ2-7,CASSVGGRYEQYF,TGTGCCAGCAGCGTAGGGGGTCGGTACGAGCAGTACTTC
-,-,TRBV30,TRBJ2-7,CAWSVDSSYEQYF,TGTGCCTGGAGTGTAGACAGCTCCTACGAGCAGTACTTC
-,-,TRBV6-1,TRBJ1-2,CASSAGEGGNYGYTF,TGTGCCAGCAGCGCTGGGGAAGGAGGGAACTATGGCTACACCTTC
-,-,TRBV27,TRBJ2-1,CASSWRGDPIYNEQFF,TGTGCCAGCAGTTGGCGTGGGGACCCGATCTACAATGAGCAGTTCTTC
few,-,TRBV27,TRBJ2-7,CASSLLGVGAAVYEQYF,TGTGCCAGCAGTTTATTGGGGGTGGGGGCGGCCGTCTACGAGCAGTACTTC
-,-,TRBV18,TRBJ2-5,CASSPPDSAQETQYF,TGTGCCAGCTCACCACCAGACTCAGCCCAAGAGACCCAGTACTTC
once,TRBD1,TRBV5-8,TRBJ1-4,CASSLSGTGENEKLFF,TGTGCCAGCAGCCTTTCCGGGACAGGGGAAAATGAAAAACTGTTTTTT
-,-,TRBV6-1,TRBJ1-4,CASRPGPTNEKLFF,TGTGCCAGCAGACCGGGACCAACTAATGAAAAACTGTTTTTT
-,-,TRBV7-9,TRBJ2-7,CASSLGGRGALYEQYF,TGTGCCAGCAGCTTAGGGGGACGGGGGGCCCTTTACGAGCAGTACTTC
-,-,TRBV6-6,TRBJ2-7,CASSYSLQGFNEQYF,TGTGCCAGCAGTTACTCTCTACAGGGCTTCAACGAGCAGTACTTC
-,TRBD1,TRBV10-3,TRBJ1-3,CAIRRGQNSGNTIYF,TGTGCCATCAGGAGGGGACAGAACTCTGGAAACACCATATATTTT
-,-,TRBV7-3,TRBJ2-2,CASASSPGELFF,TGTGCCAGCGCGTCCTCGCCCGGGGAGCTGTTTTTT